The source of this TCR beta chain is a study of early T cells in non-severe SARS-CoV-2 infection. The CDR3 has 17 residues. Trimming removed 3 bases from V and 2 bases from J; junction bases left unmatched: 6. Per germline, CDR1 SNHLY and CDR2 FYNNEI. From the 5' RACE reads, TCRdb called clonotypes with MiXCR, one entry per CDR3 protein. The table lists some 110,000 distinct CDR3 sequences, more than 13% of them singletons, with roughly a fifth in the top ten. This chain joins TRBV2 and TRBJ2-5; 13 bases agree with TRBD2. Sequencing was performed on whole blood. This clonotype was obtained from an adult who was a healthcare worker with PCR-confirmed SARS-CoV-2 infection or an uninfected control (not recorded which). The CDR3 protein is CASSDGTSGDPQETQYF. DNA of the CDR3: TGTGCCAGCAGTGACGGGACTAGCGGGGACCCACAAGAGACCCAGTACTTC.